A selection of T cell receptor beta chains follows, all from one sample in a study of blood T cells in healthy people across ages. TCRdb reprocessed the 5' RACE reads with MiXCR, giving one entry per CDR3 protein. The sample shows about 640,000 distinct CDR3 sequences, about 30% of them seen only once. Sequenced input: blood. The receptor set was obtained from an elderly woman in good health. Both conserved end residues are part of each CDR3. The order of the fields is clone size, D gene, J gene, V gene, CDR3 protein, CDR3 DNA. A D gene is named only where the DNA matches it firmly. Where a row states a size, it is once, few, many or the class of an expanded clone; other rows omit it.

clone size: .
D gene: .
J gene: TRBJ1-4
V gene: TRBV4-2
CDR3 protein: CASSQDGTLGEKLFF
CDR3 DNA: TGTGCCAGCAGCCAAGATGGGACATTGGGTGAAAAACTGTTTTTT

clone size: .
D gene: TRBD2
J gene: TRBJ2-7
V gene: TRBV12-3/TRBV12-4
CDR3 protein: CASILGSQRGVEQYF
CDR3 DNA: TGTGCCAGCATTTTAGGGTCTCAGCGGGGGGTTGAGCAGTACTTC

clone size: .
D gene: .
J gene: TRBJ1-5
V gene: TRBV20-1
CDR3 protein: CSASMAGTKDQPQHF
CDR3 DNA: TGCAGTGCTAGTATGGCAGGGACGAAGGATCAGCCCCAGCATTTT

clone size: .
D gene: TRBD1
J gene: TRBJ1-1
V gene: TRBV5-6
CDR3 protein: CASTQGGGGADTEAFF
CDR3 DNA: TGTGCCAGCACCCAGGGGGGGGGGGGCGCGGACACTGAAGCTTTCTTT

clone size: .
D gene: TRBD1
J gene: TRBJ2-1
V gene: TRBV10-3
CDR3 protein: CAISERGQGNNEQFF
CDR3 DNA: TGTGCCATCAGTGAACGGGGACAGGGAAACAATGAGCAGTTCTTC

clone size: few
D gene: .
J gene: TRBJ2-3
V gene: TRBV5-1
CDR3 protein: CASSAYIDTQYF
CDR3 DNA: TGTGCCAGCAGCGCTTACATAGATACGCAGTATTTT

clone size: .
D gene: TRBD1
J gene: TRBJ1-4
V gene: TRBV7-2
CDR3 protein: CASSPRGTGSTNEKRFF
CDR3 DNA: TGTGCCAGCAGTCCCCGGGGGACAGGGTCAACTAATGAAAAACGGTTTTTT

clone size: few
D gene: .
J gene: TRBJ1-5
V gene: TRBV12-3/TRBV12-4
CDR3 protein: CASRREGGGNQPQHF
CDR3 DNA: TGTGCCAGCAGGCGGGAGGGGGGTGGCAATCAGCCCCAGCATTTT

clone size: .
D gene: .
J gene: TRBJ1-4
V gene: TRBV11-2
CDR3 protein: CASSPYQGPKRNEKLFF
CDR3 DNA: TGTGCCAGCAGCCCCTACCAGGGCCCCAAAAGAAATGAAAAACTGTTTTTT

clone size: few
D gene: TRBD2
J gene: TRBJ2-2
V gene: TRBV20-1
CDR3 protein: CSAPRTSGTNTGELFF
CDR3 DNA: TGCAGTGCTCCTCGGACTAGCGGTACGAACACCGGGGAGCTGTTTTTT

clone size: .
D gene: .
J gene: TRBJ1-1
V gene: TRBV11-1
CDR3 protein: CASSLQTWNTEAFF
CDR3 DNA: TGTGCCAGCAGCTTACAAACATGGAACACTGAAGCTTTCTTT

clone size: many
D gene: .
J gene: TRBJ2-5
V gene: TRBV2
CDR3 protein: CASRRDFQETQYF
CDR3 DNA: TGTGCCAGCAGAAGAGACTTCCAAGAGACCCAGTACTTC

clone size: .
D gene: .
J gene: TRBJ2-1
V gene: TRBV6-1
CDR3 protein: CASSPRKGFDEQFF
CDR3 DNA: TGTGCCAGCTCACCACGGAAAGGTTTCGACGAGCAGTTCTTC

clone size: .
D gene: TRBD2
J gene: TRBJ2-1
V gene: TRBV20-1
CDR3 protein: CSARDRRGVTYNEQFF
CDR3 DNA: TGCAGTGCTAGAGATCGGCGGGGGGTAACCTACAATGAGCAGTTCTTC

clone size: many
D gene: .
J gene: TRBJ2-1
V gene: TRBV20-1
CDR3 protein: CSATNRVTYNEQFF
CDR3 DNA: TGCAGTGCTACAAACAGGGTGACCTACAATGAGCAGTTCTTC

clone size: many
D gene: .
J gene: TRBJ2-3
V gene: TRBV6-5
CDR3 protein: CASSLHTRPEGDTQYF
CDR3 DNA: TGTGCCAGCAGTCTCCATACTCGACCGGAGGGGGATACGCAGTATTTT

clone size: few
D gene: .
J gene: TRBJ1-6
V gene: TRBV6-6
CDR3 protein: CASSYSQGNNSPLHF
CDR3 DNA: TGTGCCAGCAGTTACTCCCAGGGGAATAATTCACCCCTCCACTTT

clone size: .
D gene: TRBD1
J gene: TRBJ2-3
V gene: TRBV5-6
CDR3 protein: CAGSRDRGPGDTQYF
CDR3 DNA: TGTGCCGGCAGCAGAGACAGGGGGCCGGGAGATACGCAGTATTTT

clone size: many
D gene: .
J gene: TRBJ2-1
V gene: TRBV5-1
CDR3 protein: CASSLPDHSSANEQFF
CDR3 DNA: TGCGCCAGCAGCCTTCCTGACCATTCCTCGGCCAATGAGCAGTTCTTC

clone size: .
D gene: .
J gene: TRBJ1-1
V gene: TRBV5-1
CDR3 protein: CASSPQTAMNTEAFF
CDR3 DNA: TGCGCCAGCAGCCCCCAGACAGCTATGAACACTGAAGCTTTCTTT

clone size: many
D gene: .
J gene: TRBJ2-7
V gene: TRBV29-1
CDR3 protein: CSVVTGYEQYF
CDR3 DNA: TGCAGCGTTGTGACGGGCTACGAGCAGTACTTC

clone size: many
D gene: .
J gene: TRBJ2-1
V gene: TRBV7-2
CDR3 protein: CASSLVAGNEQFF
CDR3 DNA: TGTGCCAGCAGCTTGGTGGCGGGCAATGAGCAGTTCTTC

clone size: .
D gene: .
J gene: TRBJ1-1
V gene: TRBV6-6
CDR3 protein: CAGQGRDRSAEAFF
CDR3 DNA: TGTGCCGGGCAAGGGAGGGATCGGTCTGCTGAAGCTTTCTTT

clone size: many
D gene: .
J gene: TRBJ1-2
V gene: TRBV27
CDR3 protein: CASSPAAGPYGYTF
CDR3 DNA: TGTGCCAGCAGCCCGGCAGCAGGGCCCTATGGCTACACCTTC

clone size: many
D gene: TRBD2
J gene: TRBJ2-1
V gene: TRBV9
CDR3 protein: CASSVAYSGGTYNEQFF
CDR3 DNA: TGTGCCAGCAGCGTAGCTTACTCGGGGGGGACCTACAATGAGCAGTTCTTC